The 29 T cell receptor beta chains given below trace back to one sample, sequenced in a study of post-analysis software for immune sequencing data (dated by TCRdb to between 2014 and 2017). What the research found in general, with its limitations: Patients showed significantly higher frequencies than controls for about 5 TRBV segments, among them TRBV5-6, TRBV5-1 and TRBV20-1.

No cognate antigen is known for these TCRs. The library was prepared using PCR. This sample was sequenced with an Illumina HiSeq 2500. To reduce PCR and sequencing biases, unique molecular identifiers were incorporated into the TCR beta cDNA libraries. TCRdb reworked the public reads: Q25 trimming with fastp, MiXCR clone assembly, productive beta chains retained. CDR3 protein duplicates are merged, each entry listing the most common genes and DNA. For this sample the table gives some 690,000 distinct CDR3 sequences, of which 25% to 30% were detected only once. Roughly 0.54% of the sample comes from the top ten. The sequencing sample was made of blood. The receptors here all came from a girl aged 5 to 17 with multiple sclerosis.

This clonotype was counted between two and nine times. The chain's CDR3 is CSVDFSPGTDTQYF. DNA for the CDR3: TGCAGCGTTGACTTTAGCCCCGGCACAGATACGCAGTATTTT. The chain has TRBV29-1 and TRBJ2-3; D not resolved. V was shortened by 3 bases and J by 1 base, with 11 bases between the two germline ends. The CDR3 runs to 14 residues. Germline V gene lookup returns CDR1 SQVTM and CDR2 ANQGSEA.

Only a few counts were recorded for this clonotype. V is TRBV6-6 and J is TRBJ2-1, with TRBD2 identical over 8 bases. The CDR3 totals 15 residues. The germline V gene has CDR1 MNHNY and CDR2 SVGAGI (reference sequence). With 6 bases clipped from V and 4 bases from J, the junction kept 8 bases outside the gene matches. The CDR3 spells CASRELAASYNEQFF. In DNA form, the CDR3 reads TGTGCCAGCAGGGAACTAGCGGCTTCATACAATGAGCAGTTCTTC.

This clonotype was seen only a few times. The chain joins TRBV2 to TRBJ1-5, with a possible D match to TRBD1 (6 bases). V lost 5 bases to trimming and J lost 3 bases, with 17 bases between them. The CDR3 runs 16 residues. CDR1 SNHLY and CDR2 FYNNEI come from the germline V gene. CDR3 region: CASSRIGGALNQPQHF. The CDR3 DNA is TGTGCCAGCAGTCGAATCGGGGGGGCTCTCAATCAGCCCCAGCATTTT.

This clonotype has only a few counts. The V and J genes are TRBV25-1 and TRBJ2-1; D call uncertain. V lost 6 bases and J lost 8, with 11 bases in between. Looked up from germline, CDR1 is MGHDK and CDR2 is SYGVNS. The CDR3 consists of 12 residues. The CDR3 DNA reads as TGTGCCAGCAGCCCCTCTAGGGATGAGCAGTTCTTC. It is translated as CASSPSRDEQFF.

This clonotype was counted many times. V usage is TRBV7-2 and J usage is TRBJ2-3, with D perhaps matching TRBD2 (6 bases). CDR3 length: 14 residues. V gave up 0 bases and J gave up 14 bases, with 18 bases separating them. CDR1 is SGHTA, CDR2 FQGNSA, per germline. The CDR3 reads CASSLAKSASGRYF. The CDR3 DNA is TGTGCCAGCAGCTTAGCGAAATCCGCCAGCGGGCGGTATTTT.

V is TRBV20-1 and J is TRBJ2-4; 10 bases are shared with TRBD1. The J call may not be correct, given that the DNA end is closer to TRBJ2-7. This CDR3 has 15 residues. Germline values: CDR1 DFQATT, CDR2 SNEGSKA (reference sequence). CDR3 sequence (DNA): TGCAGTGCTAGTCCGTTAGACAGGGGGCAGGACGAGCAGTACTTC. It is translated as CSASPLDRGQDEQYF.

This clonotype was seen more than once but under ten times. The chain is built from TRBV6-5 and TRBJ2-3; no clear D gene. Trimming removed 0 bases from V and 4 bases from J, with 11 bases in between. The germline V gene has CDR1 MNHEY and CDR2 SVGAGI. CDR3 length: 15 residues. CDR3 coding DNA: TGTGCCAGCAGTTACTCGATCAGATCGGCAGATACGCAGTATTTT. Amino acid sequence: CASSYSIRSADTQYF.

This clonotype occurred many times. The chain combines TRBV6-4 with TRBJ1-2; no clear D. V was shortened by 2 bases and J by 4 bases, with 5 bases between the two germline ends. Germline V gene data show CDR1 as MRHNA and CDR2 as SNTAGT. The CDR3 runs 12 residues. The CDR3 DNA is TGTGCCAGCAGTGACGGCCCCTATGGCTACACCTTC. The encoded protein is CASSDGPYGYTF.

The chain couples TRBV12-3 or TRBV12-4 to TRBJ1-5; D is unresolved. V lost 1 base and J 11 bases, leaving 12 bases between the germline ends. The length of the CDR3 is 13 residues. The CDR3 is CASSLGLTRTQHF. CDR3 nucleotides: TGTGCCAGCAGTTTAGGGTTGACAAGAACCCAGCATTTT.

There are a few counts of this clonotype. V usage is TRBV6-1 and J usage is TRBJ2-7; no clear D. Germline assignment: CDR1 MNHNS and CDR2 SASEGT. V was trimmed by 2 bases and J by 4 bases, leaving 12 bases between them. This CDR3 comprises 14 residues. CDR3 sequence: CASSEWGLGYEQYF. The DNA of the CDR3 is TGTGCCAGCAGTGAATGGGGTCTAGGGTACGAGCAGTACTTC.

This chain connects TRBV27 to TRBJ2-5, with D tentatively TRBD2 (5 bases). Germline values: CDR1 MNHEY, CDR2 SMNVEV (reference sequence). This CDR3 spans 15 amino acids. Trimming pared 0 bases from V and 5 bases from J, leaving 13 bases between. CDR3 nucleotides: TGTGCCAGCAGTTTATCGGGGATCCCGGGGGAGACCCAGTACTTC. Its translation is CASSLSGIPGETQYF.

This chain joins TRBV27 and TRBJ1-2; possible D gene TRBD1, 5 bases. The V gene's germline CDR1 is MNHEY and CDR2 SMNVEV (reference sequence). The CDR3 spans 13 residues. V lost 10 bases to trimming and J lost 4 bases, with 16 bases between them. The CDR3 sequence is CATRGGAIYGYTF. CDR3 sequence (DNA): TGTGCCACCCGGGGCGGGGCGATCTATGGCTACACCTTC.

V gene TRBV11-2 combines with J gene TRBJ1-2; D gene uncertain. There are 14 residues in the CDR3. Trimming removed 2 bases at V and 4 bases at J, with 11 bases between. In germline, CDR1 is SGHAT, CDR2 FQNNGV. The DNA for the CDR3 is TGTGCCAGCAGCTTACCGACACCTATCTATGGCTACACCTTC. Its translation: CASSLPTPIYGYTF.

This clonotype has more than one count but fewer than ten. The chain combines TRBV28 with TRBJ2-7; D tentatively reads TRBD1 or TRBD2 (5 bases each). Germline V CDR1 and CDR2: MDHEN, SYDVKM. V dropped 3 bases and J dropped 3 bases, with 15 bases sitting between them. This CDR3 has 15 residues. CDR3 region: CASSLRSGTLYEQYF. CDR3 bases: TGTGCCAGCAGTTTGAGATCCGGGACCCTCTACGAGCAGTACTTC.

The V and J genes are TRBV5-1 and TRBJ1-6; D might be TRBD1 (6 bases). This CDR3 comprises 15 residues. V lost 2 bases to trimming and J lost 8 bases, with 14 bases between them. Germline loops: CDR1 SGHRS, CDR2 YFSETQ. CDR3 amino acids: CASSFSRTVDSPLHF. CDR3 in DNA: TGCGCCAGCAGCTTCTCCCGGACAGTGGATTCACCCCTCCACTTT.

CDR3 amino acids: CASSKRSGTGARETQYF. Written as DNA, the CDR3 is TGTGCCAGCAGCAAACGATCCGGGACAGGGGCACGGGAGACCCAGTACTTC. The chain carries TRBV9 and TRBJ2-5, with 10 bases identical to TRBD1. Trimming cost V 4 bases and J 5 bases; bases outside gene matches: 14. CDR1 is SGDLS, CDR2 YYNGEE, per germline. This CDR3 has 17 amino acids.

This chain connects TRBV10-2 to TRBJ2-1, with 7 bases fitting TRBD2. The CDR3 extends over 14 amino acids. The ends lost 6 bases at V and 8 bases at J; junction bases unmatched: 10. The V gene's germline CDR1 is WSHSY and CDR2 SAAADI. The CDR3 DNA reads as TGCGCCAGCAGCACACGAACAGCGGGGTATGAGCAGTTCTTC. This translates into CASSTRTAGYEQFF.

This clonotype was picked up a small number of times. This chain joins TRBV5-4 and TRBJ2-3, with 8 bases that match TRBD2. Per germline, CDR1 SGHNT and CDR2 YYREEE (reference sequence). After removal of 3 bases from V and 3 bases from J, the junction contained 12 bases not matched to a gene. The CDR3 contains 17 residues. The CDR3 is CASSSRRTSSYTDTQYF. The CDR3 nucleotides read TGTGCCAGCAGCTCGCGTAGGACTAGCAGTTATACAGATACGCAGTATTTT.

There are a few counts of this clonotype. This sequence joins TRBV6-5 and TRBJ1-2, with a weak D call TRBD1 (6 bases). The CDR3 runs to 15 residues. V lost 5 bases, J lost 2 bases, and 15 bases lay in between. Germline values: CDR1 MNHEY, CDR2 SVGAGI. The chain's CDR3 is CASSARLTGNYGYTF. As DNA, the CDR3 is TGTGCCAGCAGTGCACGCCTTACAGGGAACTATGGCTACACCTTC.

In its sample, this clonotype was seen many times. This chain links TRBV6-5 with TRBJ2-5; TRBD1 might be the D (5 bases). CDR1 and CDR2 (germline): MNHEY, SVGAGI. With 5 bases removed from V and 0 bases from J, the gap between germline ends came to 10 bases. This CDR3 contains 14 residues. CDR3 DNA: TGTGCCAGCAGTCTACAGGTCTACCAAGAGACCCAGTACTTC. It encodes CASSLQVYQETQYF.

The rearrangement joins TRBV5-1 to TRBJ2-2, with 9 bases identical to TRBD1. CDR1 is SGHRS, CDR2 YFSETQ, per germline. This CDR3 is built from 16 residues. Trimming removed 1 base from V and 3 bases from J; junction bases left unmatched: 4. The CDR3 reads CASSLPGQGYTGELFF. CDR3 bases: TGCGCCAGCAGCTTGCCGGGACAGGGATACACCGGGGAGCTGTTTTTT.

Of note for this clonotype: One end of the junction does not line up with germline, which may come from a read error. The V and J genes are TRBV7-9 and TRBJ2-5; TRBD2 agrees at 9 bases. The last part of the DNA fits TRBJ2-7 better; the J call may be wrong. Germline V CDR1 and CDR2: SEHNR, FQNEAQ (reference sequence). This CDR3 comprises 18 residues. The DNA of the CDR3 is TGTGTCAGCAGCTCGATGAGCCGCGGTCGCGGGAGGGCCTTCGAGCAGTACTTC. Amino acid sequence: CVSSSMSRGRGRAFEQYF.

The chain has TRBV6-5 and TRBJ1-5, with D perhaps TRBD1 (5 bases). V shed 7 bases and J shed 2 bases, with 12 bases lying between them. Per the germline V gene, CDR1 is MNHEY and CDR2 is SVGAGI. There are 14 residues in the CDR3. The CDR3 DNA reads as TGTGCCAGCATGGGCGGGGGGGGCAATCAGCCCCAGCATTTT. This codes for CASMGGGGNQPQHF.

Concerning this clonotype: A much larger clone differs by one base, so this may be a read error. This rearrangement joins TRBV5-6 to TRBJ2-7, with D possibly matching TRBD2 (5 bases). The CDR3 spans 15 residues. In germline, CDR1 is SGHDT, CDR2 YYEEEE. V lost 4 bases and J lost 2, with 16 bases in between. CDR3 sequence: CASSRGGPSAYEQYF. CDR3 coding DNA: TGTGCCAGCAGCCGAGGAGGCCCCAGCGCCTACGAGCAGTACTTC.

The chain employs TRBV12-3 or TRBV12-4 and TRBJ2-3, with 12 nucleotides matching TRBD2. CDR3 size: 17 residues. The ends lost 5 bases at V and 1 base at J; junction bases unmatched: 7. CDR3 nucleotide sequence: TGTGCCAGCAGTCGGAGACTAGCGGGAGTGGGCACAGATACGCAGTATTTT. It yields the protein CASSRRLAGVGTDTQYF.

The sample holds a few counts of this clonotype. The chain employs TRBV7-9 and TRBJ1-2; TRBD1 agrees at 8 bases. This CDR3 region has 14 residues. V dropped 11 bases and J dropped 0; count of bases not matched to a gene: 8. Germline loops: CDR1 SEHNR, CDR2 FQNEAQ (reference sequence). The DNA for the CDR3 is TGTGCCGGGGAGATGACAGGGGCTAACTATGGCTACACCTTC. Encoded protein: CAGEMTGANYGYTF.

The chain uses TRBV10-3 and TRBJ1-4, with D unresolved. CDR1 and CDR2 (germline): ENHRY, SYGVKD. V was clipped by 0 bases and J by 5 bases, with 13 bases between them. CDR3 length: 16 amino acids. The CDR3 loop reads CAISESLAGKNEKLFF. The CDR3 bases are TGTGCCATCAGTGAGTCGTTGGCGGGGAAGAATGAAAAACTGTTTTTT.

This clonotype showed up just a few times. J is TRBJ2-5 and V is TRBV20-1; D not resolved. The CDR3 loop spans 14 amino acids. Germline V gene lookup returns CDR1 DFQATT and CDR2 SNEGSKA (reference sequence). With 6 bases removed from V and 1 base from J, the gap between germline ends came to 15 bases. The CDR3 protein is CSATKPTGQETQYF. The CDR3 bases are TGCAGTGCGACAAAACCGACTGGCCAAGAGACCCAGTACTTC.

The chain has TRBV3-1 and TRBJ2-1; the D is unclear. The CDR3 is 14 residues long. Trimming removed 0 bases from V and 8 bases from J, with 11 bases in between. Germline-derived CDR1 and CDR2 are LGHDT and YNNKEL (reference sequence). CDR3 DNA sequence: TGTGCCAGCAGCCAAGACCCTGGTAGGGATGAGCAGTTCTTC. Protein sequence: CASSQDPGRDEQFF.